The clone carrying this T cell receptor (beta chain) turned up a few times. Ophthalmopathic donors had moderate-to-severe activity, CAS ≥3 and NOSPECS ≥4, with disease that had lasted under 3 months. The data were obtained in a study of Graves' ophthalmopathy and Graves' hyperthyroidism. CDR3 length: 17 amino acids. After removal of 5 bases from V and 0 bases from J, the junction contained 11 bases not matched to a gene. CDR1 LNHDA and CDR2 SQIVND come from the germline V gene (reference sequence). The authors amplified TCR beta CDR3 regions from RNA transcripts. First-round RT-PCR relied on HTBI primers, and a second-round multiplex PCR came next. TCRdb processed the multiplex PCR reads anew with MiXCR; each CDR3 protein has one entry. This table has about 240,000 distinct CDR3 sequences, around 50% appearing once.

This chain connects TRBV19 to TRBJ1-1, with 8 bases lining up with TRBD1. Sequenced input: peripheral blood. The sequence derives from an adult man with Graves' ophthalmopathy. The CDR3: CASSADRGRTMNTEAFF. The CDR3 DNA reads TGTGCCAGTAGTGCCGACAGGGGTAGGACCATGAACACTGAAGCTTTCTTT.